This TCR beta chain is from a study of T cell changes during pregnancy in multiple sclerosis. Germline V lookup: CDR1 KGHSH, CDR2 LQKENI. After removal of 2 bases from V and 8 bases from J, the junction contained 10 bases not matched to a gene. The CDR3 covers 16 residues. Repertoires were generated with immunoSEQ multiplex PCR, while TCRdb's copy carries only in-frame clones and drops some. The sample lists tens of thousands of clones, over 75% occurring once. The gene calls are TRBV18 and TRBJ2-3, with 10 bases aligning to TRBD2. The clonotype was recovered from a female donor with multiple sclerosis, enrolled in a pregnancy study. Material: CD8+ T cells from peripheral blood mononuclear cells, obtained before pregnancy. The CDR3 reads CASSPGLSGRDPTQYF. The CDR3 DNA sequence: TGTGCCAGCTCACCAGGGTTGAGCGGGAGGGACCCTACGCAGTATTTT.